A selection of T cell receptor beta chains follows, all from one sample in a study of blood T cell repertoires in COVID-19. Sequenced by immunoSEQ multiplex PCR; TCRdb stores in-frame clones only, minus some. This table holds around 380,000 clones, more than 65% found once. The sample consisted of peripheral blood. The source is a human donor with acute or convalescent COVID-19. The donor label of this sample is uncertain. The CDR3 runs from the conserved cysteine through the conserved F or W. A D gene is named only where the DNA matches it firmly. Clone size is shown for a subset of rows, as once, few, many or a class of expanded clone.

>TRBV9|TRBJ2-3|TRBD2|-
TGTGCCAGCAGCCCGTGGACTAGCGGGAGGCTAGATACGCAGTATTTT
CASSPWTSGRLDTQYF
>TRBV5-6|TRBJ1-1|-|-
TGTGCCAGCAGCTTTTTCGGGGGAGGTGGCACTGAAGCTTTCTTT
CASSFFGGGGTEAFF
>TRBV6-2/TRBV6-3|TRBJ1-2|-|-
TGTGCCAGCAGTTACAGGGGCAGTCTAGGCTACACCTTC
CASSYRGSLGYTF
>TRBV28|TRBJ1-6|TRBD1|-
TGTGCCAGCAGTTTTAACAGCTGGGCAGGGGGACTCTATAATTCACCCCTCCACTTT
CASSFNSWAGGLYNSPLHF
>TRBV13|TRBJ2-3|TRBD2|once
TGTGCCAGCAGCCTAACTCCCACTAGCGGGAGGGCAGATACGCAGTATTTT
CASSLTPTSGRADTQYF
>TRBV18|TRBJ1-5|TRBD1|once
TGTGCCAGCTCACGAAGGACAGGGGTAGGTCAGCCCCAGCATTTT
CASSRRTGVGQPQHF
>TRBV15|TRBJ2-1|-|-
TGTGCCACCAGCAAAGAACTAGGGGGTGGCGATGAGCAGTTCTTC
CATSKELGGGDEQFF
>TRBV2|TRBJ1-2|-|-
TGTGCCAACCCGGGGGTAATGAGCCTGGGCCCAGGACGGGATGGCTACACCTTC
CANPGVMSLGPGRDGYTF
>TRBV20-1|TRBJ2-1|TRBD2|-
TGCAGTGCTAGTCGTCCGGGACTAGCGGGAGTTAGGGAGCAGTTCTTC
CSASRPGLAGVREQFF
>TRBV27|TRBJ1-5|-|-
TGTGCCAGCAGTTTAAGTCCTCAGCAGCCCCAGCATTTT
CASSLSPQQPQHF
>TRBV7-6|TRBJ1-3|TRBD1|-
TGTGCCAGCAGCCCCCGGACAGGGAGTGGAAACACCATATATTTT
CASSPRTGSGNTIYF
>TRBV7-2|TRBJ2-3|TRBD1|-
TGTGCCAGCACCAACGTAAGGGGGCGGAGAATCACAGATACGCAGTATTTT
CASTNVRGRRITDTQYF
>TRBV14|TRBJ2-7|-|few
TGTGCCAGCAGCCAAGAGGGACCGACAGGGCAGTACTTC
CASSQEGPTGQYF
>TRBV5-6|TRBJ1-2|TRBD1|-
TGTGCCAGCAGCTTGGACAGGGGGGCTCCAAGGCTTGGCTACACCTTC
CASSLDRGAPRLGYTF
>TRBV9|TRBJ1-3|-|few
TGTGCCAGCAGCGTTTACTCTGGAAACACCATATATTTT
CASSVYSGNTIYF
>TRBV10-1|TRBJ2-7|TRBD1|once
TGCGCCAGCTCGGACAGGGGGGAGACCTACGAGCAGTACTTC
CASSDRGETYEQYF